The clone carrying this T cell receptor beta chain occurred many times. Its cognate antigen is unknown. This specimen belongs to a study of regulatory T cells in long-lasting Graves disease. Overall study findings and caveats: Preferential use of TRBV28, TRBJ1-2 and TRBJ2-5 was seen in persistent disease.

In building TCR beta libraries, iRepertoire HTBI primers were used together with Arm-PCR of CDR3 regions. TCRdb reprocessed the multiplex PCR reads via MiXCR and lists one record per CDR3 protein. The table records 400,000 to 500,000 distinct CDR3 sequences, approximately 16% of them present only once. Time point denoted: newly diagnosed GD, antithyroid drugs for less than 3 months. The TCR library used RNA extracted from PBMCs. The V and J ends lost 0 bases and 2 bases respectively, with 10 bases between them. Germline CDR1 is SGHNT and CDR2 is YYREEE (reference sequence). The CDR3 sequence is 15 residues long. The same data also contributed to another study, on T cells in Graves' hyperthyroidism and ophthalmopathy.

The V gene is TRBV5-4, the J gene TRBJ2-3; D is perhaps TRBD2 (5 bases). The source was peripheral blood mononuclear cells (PBMCs), collected at new diagnosis, from a patient treated with antithyroid drugs. The sequence was obtained from a woman aged 40 to 50 with Graves disease. CDR3 in DNA: TGTGCCAGCAGCTTGGGGAGCGGAAACACAGATACGCAGTATTTT. Its translation is CASSLGSGNTDTQYF.